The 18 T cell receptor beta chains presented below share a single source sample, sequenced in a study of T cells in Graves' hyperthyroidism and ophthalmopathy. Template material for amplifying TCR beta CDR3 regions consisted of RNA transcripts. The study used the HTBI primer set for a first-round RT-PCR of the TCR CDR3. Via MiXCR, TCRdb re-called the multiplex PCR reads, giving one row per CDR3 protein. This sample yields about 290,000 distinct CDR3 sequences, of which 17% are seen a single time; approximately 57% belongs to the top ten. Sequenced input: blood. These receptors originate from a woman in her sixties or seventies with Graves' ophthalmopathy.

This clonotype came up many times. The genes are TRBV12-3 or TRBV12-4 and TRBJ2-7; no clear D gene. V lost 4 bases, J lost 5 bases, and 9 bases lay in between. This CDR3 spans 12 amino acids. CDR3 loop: CASSYLGDEQYF. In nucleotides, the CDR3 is TGTGCCAGCAGTTATTTGGGTGACGAGCAGTACTTC.

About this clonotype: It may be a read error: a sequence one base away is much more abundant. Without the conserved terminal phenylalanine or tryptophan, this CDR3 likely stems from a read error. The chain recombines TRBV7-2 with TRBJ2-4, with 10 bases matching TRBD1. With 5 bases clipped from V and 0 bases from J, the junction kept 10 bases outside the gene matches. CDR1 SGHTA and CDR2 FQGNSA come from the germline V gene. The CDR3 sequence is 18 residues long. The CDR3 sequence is CASSHGQGGGIAKNIQYL. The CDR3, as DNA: TGTGCCAGCAGCCACGGACAGGGGGGAGGTATAGCCAAAAACATTCAGTACCTC.

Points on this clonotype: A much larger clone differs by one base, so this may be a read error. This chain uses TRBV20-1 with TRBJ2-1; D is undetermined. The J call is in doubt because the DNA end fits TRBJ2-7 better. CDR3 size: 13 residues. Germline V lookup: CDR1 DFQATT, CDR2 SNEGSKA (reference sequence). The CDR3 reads CSAVSETYNEQYF. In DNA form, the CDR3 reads TGCAGTGCGGTGAGCGAAACCTACAATGAGCAGTACTTC.

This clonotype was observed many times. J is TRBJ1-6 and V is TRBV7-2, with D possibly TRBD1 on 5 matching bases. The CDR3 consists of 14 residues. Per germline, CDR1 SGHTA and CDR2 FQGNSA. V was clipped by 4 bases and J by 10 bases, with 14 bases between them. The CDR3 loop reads CASSSISRGSPLHF. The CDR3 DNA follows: TGTGCCAGCAGCTCGATTTCCCGGGGGTCACCCCTCCACTTT.

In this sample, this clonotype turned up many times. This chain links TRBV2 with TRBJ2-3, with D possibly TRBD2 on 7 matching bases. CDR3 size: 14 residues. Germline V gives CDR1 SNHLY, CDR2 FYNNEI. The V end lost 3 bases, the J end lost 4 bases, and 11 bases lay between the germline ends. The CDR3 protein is CASSEGGRSDTQYF. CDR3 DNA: TGTGCCAGCAGTGAGGGGGGGCGTTCAGATACGCAGTATTTT.

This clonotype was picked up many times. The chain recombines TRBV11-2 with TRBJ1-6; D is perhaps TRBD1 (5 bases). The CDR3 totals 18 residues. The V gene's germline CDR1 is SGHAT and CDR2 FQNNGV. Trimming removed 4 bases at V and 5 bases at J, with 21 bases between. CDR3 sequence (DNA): TGTGCCAGCAGCTGGGAGGCTGGTTTGGCAGGGAATAATTCACCCCTCCACTTT. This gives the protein CASSWEAGLAGNNSPLHF. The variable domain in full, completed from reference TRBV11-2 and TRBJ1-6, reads EAGVAQSPRYKIIEKRQSVAFWCNPISGHATLYWYQQILGQGPKLLIQFQNNGVVDDSQLPKDRFSAERLKGVDSTLKIQPAKLEDSAVYLCASSWEAGLAGNNSPLHFGNGTRLTVT.

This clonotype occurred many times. CDR3 nucleotides: TGTGCCAGCAGTATAGGCTACACTGAAGCTTTCTTT. It yields the protein CASSIGYTEAFF. V is TRBV28 and J is TRBJ1-1; D not resolved. V dropped 5 bases and J dropped 3 bases, with 7 bases sitting between them. The V gene's germline CDR1 is MDHEN and CDR2 SYDVKM. CDR3 length: 12 amino acids.

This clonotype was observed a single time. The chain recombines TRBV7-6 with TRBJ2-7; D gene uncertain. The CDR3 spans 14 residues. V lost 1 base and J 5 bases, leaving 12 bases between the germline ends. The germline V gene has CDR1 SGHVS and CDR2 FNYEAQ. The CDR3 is CASSLDGRNDEQYF. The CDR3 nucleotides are TGTGCCAGCAGCTTAGATGGGCGGAATGACGAGCAGTACTTC.

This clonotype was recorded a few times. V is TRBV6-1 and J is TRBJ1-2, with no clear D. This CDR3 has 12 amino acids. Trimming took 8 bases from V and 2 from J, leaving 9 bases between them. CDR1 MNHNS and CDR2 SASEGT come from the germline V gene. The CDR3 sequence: CASARANYGYTF. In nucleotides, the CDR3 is TGTGCCAGCGCCCGGGCCAACTATGGCTACACCTTC.

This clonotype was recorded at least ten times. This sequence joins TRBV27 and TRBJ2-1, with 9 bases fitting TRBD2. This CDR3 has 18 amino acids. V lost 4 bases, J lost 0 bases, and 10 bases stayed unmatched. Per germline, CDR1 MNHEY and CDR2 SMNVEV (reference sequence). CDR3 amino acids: CASSYRNSGGSSYNEQFF. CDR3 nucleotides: TGTGCCAGCAGTTACCGAAATAGCGGGGGCAGCTCCTACAATGAGCAGTTCTTC.

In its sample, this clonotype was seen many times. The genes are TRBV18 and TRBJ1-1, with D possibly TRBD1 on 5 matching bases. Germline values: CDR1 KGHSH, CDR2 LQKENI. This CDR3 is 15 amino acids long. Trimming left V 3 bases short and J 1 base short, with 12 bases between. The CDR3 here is CASSPAGKGNTEAFF. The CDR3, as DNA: TGTGCCAGCTCACCGGCAGGGAAGGGGAACACTGAAGCTTTCTTT.

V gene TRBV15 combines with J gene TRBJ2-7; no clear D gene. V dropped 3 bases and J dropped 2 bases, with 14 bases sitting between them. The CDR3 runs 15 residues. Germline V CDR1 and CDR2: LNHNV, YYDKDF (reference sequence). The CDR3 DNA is TGTGCCACCAGCAGTCCCGGTACGGCCGCCTACGAGCAGTACTTC. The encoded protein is CATSSPGTAAYEQYF.

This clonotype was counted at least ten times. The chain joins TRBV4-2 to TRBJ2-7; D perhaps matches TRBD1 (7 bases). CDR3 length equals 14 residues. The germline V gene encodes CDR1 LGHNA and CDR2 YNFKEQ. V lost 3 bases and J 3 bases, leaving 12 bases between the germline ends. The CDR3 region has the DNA TGTGCCAGCAGCCAGCGGGACAGCAACTACGAGCAGTACTTC. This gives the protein CASSQRDSNYEQYF.

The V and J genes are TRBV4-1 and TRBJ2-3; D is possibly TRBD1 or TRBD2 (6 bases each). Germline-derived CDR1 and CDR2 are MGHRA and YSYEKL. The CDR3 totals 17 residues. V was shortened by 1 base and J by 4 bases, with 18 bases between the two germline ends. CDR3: CASSQGPTGWEADTQYF. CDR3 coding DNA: TGCGCCAGCAGCCAAGGCCCTACAGGGTGGGAGGCAGATACGCAGTATTTT.

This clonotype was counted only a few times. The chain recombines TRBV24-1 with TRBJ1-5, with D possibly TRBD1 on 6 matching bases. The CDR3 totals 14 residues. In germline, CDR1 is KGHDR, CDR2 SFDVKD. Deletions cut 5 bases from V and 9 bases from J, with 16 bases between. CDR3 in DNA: TGTGCCACCAGTGGTGGCGGACAGCCGGGGCCCCAGCATTTT. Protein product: CATSGGGQPGPQHF.

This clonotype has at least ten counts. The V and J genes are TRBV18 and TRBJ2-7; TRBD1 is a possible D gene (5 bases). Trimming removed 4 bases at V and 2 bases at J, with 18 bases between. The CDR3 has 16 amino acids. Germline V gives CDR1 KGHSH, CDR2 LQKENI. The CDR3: CASSHFRGSFPYEQYF. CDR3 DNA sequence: TGTGCCAGCTCACATTTTAGGGGTAGTTTCCCCTACGAGCAGTACTTC.

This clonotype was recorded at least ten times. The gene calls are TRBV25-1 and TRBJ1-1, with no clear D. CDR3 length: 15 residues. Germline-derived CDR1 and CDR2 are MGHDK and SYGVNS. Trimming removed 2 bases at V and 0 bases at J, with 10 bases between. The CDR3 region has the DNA TGTGCCAGCAGTGAACACGTCGGCATGAACACTGAAGCTTTCTTT. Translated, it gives CASSEHVGMNTEAFF.

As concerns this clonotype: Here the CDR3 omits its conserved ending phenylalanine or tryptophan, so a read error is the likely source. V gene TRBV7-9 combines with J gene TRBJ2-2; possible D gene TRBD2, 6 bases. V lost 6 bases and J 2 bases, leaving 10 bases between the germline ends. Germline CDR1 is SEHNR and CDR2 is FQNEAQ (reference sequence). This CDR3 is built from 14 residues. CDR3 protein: CASSRSGNTGELFL. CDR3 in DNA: TGTGCCAGCAGTCGTAGCGGTAACACCGGGGAGCTGTTTCTT.